Listed below are T cell receptor beta chains from one sample, sequenced in a study of OX40 agonist ivuxolimab in advanced cancers. Data came from immunoSEQ multiplex PCR; TCRdb stores just in-frame clones and leaves some out. The repertoire has 25,000 to 35,000 clones, around 85% of them found once; the top ten carry 20% to 25%. The sequencing here drew on CD4+ or CD8+ T cells sorted from blood, taken in a trial of the OX40 agonist ivuxolimab. Receptors originate from an adult with an advanced solid tumor such as melanoma, head and neck, liver or kidney cancer. Both conserved end residues are part of each CDR3. D genes are given only for firm matches. A clone size is listed for some rows: how often the clone was seen (once, few, many), or a class if it is expanded.

j_gene	abundance	len	d_gene	v_gene	CDR3nt	CDR3aa
TRBJ2-1	many	12	-	TRBV21-1	TGTGCCAGCACCAACAGGTACAATGAGCAGTTCTTC	CASTNRYNEQFF
TRBJ2-3	-	15	TRBD2	TRBV6-1	TGTGCCAGCAGTGAATTAGCGGGAGGGCGAGATACGCAGTATTTT	CASSELAGGRDTQYF
TRBJ1-6	-	15	-	TRBV6-4	TGTGCCAGCAGTGACGGAGAGGGGGGAAATTCACCCCTCCACTTT	CASSDGEGGNSPLHF
TRBJ2-3	-	11	-	TRBV5-1	TGCGCCAGCAGGGAGACAGATACGCAGTATTTT	CASRETDTQYF
TRBJ2-3	-	16	TRBD2	TRBV9	TGTGCCAGCAGCAGAGCCCCGGGACTACCCACAGATACGCAGTATTTT	CASSRAPGLPTDTQYF
TRBJ2-1	-	14	-	TRBV7-6	TGTGCCAGCAGCTTAGCCGGGACAAGGCATGAGCAGTTCTTC	CASSLAGTRHEQFF
TRBJ2-7	-	13	-	TRBV6-5	TGTGCCAGCAGTTCGACAGGTCCGCACGAGCAGTACTTC	CASSSTGPHEQYF
TRBJ2-7	-	12	-	TRBV14	TGTGCCAGCAGCCTGGGGCGAATCGAGCAGTACTTC	CASSLGRIEQYF
TRBJ1-1	-	14	-	TRBV9	TGTGCCAGCAGCACCAGTGGGGCGAACACTGAAGCTTTCTTT	CASSTSGANTEAFF
TRBJ1-1	-	11	-	TRBV6-1	TGTGCCATCAGGGGGAACACTGAAGCTTTCTTT	CAIRGNTEAFF
TRBJ2-3	once	17	-	TRBV5-4	TGTGCCAGCAGCTTTTGGGGGGCCTACGGGGGCACAGATACGCAGTATTTT	CASSFWGAYGGTDTQYF
TRBJ2-3	few	17	TRBD2	TRBV14	TGTGCCAGCAGCCCCGAGACTAGCGGGGGCCCCACAGATACGCAGTATTTT	CASSPETSGGPTDTQYF
TRBJ2-1	-	16	TRBD1	TRBV14	TGTGCCAGCAGCCAAAAGGGGACAGGGGGTTTCAATGAGCAGTTCTTC	CASSQKGTGGFNEQFF
TRBJ2-3	-	14	-	TRBV27	TGTGCCAGCAGTTGGACTGTAAACGCAGATACGCAGTATTTT	CASSWTVNADTQYF
TRBJ2-7	-	16	-	TRBV6-6	TGTGCCAGCAGTTACTCGACGAGGCCAGAGTCCTACGAGCAGTACTTC	CASSYSTRPESYEQYF
TRBJ2-3	-	19	TRBD2	TRBV7-9	TGTGCCAGCAGCTTCCCCGGGACTAGCGGGAGGGGGAGCACAGATACGCAGTATTTT	CASSFPGTSGRGSTDTQYF
TRBJ2-1	-	15	TRBD2	TRBV6-1	TGTGCCAGCAGTGTTCAGACTAGCGATTACAATGAGCAGTTCTTC	CASSVQTSDYNEQFF
TRBJ2-3	-	15	-	TRBV5-4	TGTGCCAGCAGCTTGGTAGGCAGTAGCACAGATACGCAGTATTTT	CASSLVGSSTDTQYF
TRBJ1-1	-	13	-	TRBV29-1	TGCAGCGTTGAAGAGGGGTGGGACACTGAAGCTTTCTTT	CSVEEGWDTEAFF
TRBJ2-5	-	16	-	TRBV15	TGTGCCACCAGCAACCCCTTACAGACAGCCCAAGAGACCCAGTACTTC	CATSNPLQTAQETQYF
TRBJ2-3	-	14	TRBD2	TRBV6-6	TGTGCCAGCAGTTTAGCGGGAGACCCAGATACGCAGTATTTT	CASSLAGDPDTQYF
TRBJ1-4	-	14	-	TRBV15	TGTGCCACCAGCAGAGATCTTAGTTTTGAAAAACTGTTTTTT	CATSRDLSFEKLFF
TRBJ1-2	-	13	TRBD1	TRBV27	TGTGCCAGCAGTGACACAGGGGGGTATGGCTACACCTTC	CASSDTGGYGYTF
TRBJ1-4	-	15	TRBD1	TRBV30	TGTGCCTGCCACGGGACAGGGGGCGGGAATGAAAAACTGTTTTTT	CACHGTGGGNEKLFF
TRBJ2-5	-	14	-	TRBV28	TGTGCCAGCAGTTTAAGGACGCCCTTGGAGACCCAGTACTTC	CASSLRTPLETQYF
TRBJ1-2	-	16	-	TRBV7-9	TGTGCCAGCAGCCTGCAAAGAAATTGGGCGAACTATGGCTACACCTTC	CASSLQRNWANYGYTF
TRBJ2-7	-	15	TRBD1	TRBV30	TGTGCCTGGAGTTTTACCGGGACAGATCGCTACGAGCAGTACTTC	CAWSFTGTDRYEQYF
TRBJ2-7	once	15	TRBD2	TRBV10-3	TGTGCCATCACGCGGGGGGTTCCAAATTTCTACGAGCAGTACTTC	CAITRGVPNFYEQYF